A single sample is the source of the 15 T cell receptor beta chains below, sequenced in a study of shared clonotypes between healthy human individuals (dated by TCRdb to about 2020). The library was obtained by the immunoSEQ multiplex PCR assay. TCRdb provides this immuneACCESS table in a form limited to in-frame rearrangements. Some clones are lacking; in checked studies, under half of them reflect an unresolved V gene, and why the rest are absent is not known. The sample table holds roughly 2.2 million clones, of which about nine tenths were seen once. The ten largest clones represent around 0.4% of the sample. Sequencing was carried out using naive CD4+ T cells from PBMCs. The cell subset or site label for this specimen denotes: CD45RA+ positively selected. The source is a man between 18 and 29 years old in good health. Some clones in this sample may be carry-over from other donors' samples.

The rearrangement links TRBV12-2 to TRBJ1-2; TRBD1, the D gene given by the table, was not confirmed from the DNA. TRBV12-2 is given as a pseudogene. The CDR3 sequence is 15 residues long. CDR3 region: CASRLRQGRGYGYTF. The DNA for the CDR3 is TGTGCAAGTCGCTTGAGACAGGGGCGAGGCTATGGCTACACCTTC.

This clone showed up just once. V gene TRBV7-9 combines with J gene TRBJ1-4; 7 nucleotides line up with TRBD1. Germline CDR1 reads SEHNR; CDR2 reads FQNEAQ (reference sequence). After removal of 1 base from V and 0 bases from J, the junction contained 5 bases not matched to a gene. The CDR3 is made up of 17 amino acids. The CDR3 bases are TGTGCCAGCAGCTTAGGCCAGGGGGGTCCAACTAATGAAAAACTGTTTTTT. Protein: CASSLGQGGPTNEKLFF.

This chain uses TRBV29-1 with TRBJ2-1, with a weak D call TRBD2 (6 bases). CDR1 and CDR2 (germline): SQVTM, ANQGSEA. V lost 3 bases and J 7 bases, leaving 10 bases between the germline ends. This CDR3 is 12 amino acids long. The CDR3 region is CSVEGRGNEQFF. The CDR3, as DNA: TGCAGCGTTGAGGGTCGGGGGAATGAGCAGTTCTTC.

Only one count was recorded for this clone. For the CDR3, the DNA is TGTGCCATCAGTGATACGATAAACACTGAAGCTTTCTTT. Translated: CAISDTINTEAFF. The rearrangement links TRBV10-3 to TRBJ1-1; D unclear. V lost 3 bases, J lost 2 bases, and 7 bases lay in between. CDR1 is ENHRY and CDR2 is SYGVKD in the germline V gene. This CDR3 region has 13 residues.

The table lists this clone with a count of one. This chain uses TRBV4-3 with TRBJ2-7; 7 positions agree with TRBD2. Trimming removed 1 base from V and 1 base from J; junction bases left unmatched: 4. Germline V lookup: CDR1 LGHNA, CDR2 YSLEER. There are 15 residues in the CDR3. CDR3 residues: CASSQGGSWSYEQYF. The CDR3 region has the DNA TGCGCCAGCAGCCAAGGCGGGAGTTGGTCCTACGAGCAGTACTTC.

J is TRBJ2-1 and V is TRBV19, with 13 bases lining up with TRBD2. This CDR3 contains 16 residues. With V trimmed by 3 bases and J by 6 bases, 5 bases remained unmatched. The germline CDR1 and CDR2 sequences are LNHDA and SQIVND (reference sequence). The CDR3 nucleotides are TGTGCCAGTAGTATTAGGACTAGCGGGAGACTCAATGAGCAGTTCTTC. It is translated as CASSIRTSGRLNEQFF.

CDR3 DNA sequence: TGTGCCATCAGTGATCAGGTAGGGGAAGCTGAAGCTTTCTTT. This sequence encodes CAISDQVGEAEAFF. The chain is built from TRBV10-3 and TRBJ1-1, with a possible D match to TRBD1 (5 bases). Germline CDR1 ENHRY, CDR2 SYGVKD. The CDR3 is made up of 14 amino acids. Trimming removed 3 bases from V and 6 bases from J, with 14 bases in between.

V usage is TRBV5-1 and J usage is TRBJ2-1; D tentatively reads TRBD1 or TRBD2 (5 bases each). Germline V gives CDR1 SGHRS, CDR2 YFSETQ. V lost 4 bases, J lost 6 bases, and 17 bases lay in between. The length of the CDR3 is 15 residues. In nucleotides, the CDR3 is TGCGCCAGCAGCCCATGGGACCCGAATTCCAATGAGCAGTTCTTC. Amino acid sequence: CASSPWDPNSNEQFF.

The chain uses TRBV4-1 and TRBJ2-1; maybe TRBD1 (6 bases). The germline V gene encodes CDR1 MGHRA and CDR2 YSYEKL. V was clipped by 4 bases and J by 2 bases, with 15 bases between them. The CDR3 has 16 residues. As DNA, the CDR3 is TGCGCCAGCAGCCCAAGAGCAGGGGTTGCCTACAATGAGCAGTTCTTC. It translates to CASSPRAGVAYNEQFF.

The chain uses TRBV4-2 and TRBJ2-6; D is possibly TRBD1 or TRBD2 (5 bases each). The germline V gene encodes CDR1 LGHNA and CDR2 YNFKEQ. Deletions cut 1 base from V and 0 bases from J, with 10 bases between. This CDR3 comprises 17 residues. The CDR3 loop reads CASSQVGGSSGANVLTF. The CDR3 DNA reads TGTGCCAGCAGCCAAGTTGGGGGAAGCTCTGGGGCCAACGTCCTGACTTTC.

V gene TRBV6-1 combines with J gene TRBJ2-3; D remains unclear. The CDR3 extends over 16 amino acids. The germline V gene has CDR1 MNHNS and CDR2 SASEGT. V gave up 6 bases and J gave up 2 bases, with 18 bases separating them. This CDR3 is CASSETRARPTDTQYF. DNA of the CDR3: TGTGCCAGCAGCGAAACGCGCGCTAGGCCCACAGATACGCAGTATTTT.

The chain employs TRBV19 and TRBJ2-7; D might be TRBD2 (6 bases). The V and J ends lost 6 bases and 7 bases respectively, with 19 bases between them. The CDR3 is 14 residues long. Looked up from germline, CDR1 is LNHDA and CDR2 is SQIVND (reference sequence). The CDR3 is CASRNWGLLEEQYF. DNA for the CDR3: TGTGCCAGTAGGAATTGGGGACTCCTGGAGGAGCAGTACTTC. Drawing the rest from reference TRBV19 and TRBJ2-7, the complete variable domain is DGGITQSPKYLFRKEGQNVTLSCEQNLNHDAMYWYRQDPGQGLRLIYYSQIVNDFQKGDIAEGYSVSREKKESFPLTVTSAQKNPTAFYLCASRNWGLLEEQYFGPGTRLTVT.

V usage is TRBV28 and J usage is TRBJ2-7, with TRBD1 identical over 7 bases. Germline V CDR1 and CDR2: MDHEN, SYDVKM. The V and J ends lost 5 bases and 2 bases, in that order; junction bases with no gene match: 3. The length of the CDR3 is 13 residues. The CDR3 nucleotides are TGTGCCAGCAGTCGGGACAGTGCCTACGAGCAGTACTTC. This translates into CASSRDSAYEQYF. Full variable domain (remainder filled in from reference TRBV28 and TRBJ2-7): DVKVTQSSRYLVKRTGEKVFLECVQDMDHENMFWYRQDPGLGLRLIYFSYDVKMKEKGDIPEGYSVSREKKERFSLILESASTNQTSMYLCASSRDSAYEQYFGPGTRLTVT.

The chain combines TRBV28 with TRBJ2-7; 8 nucleotides line up with TRBD1. J lost 0 bases, V lost 2 bases, and 3 bases had no gene match. This CDR3 has 15 residues. Germline V gene lookup returns CDR1 MDHEN and CDR2 SYDVKM. CDR3 region: CASSLGTGVSYEQYF. CDR3 DNA: TGTGCCAGCAGTTTAGGGACAGGCGTCTCCTACGAGCAGTACTTC.

The chain joins TRBV27 to TRBJ2-3, with 13 positions matching TRBD2. V shed 2 bases and J 8 bases; nucleotides not matched to a gene: 13. CDR1 is MNHEY and CDR2 is SMNVEV in the germline V gene (reference sequence). This CDR3 spans 18 amino acids. CDR3 in amino acids: CASSLPPGTSGMLGTQYF. CDR3 nucleotides: TGTGCCAGCAGTTTACCCCCCGGGACTAGCGGGATGTTGGGTACGCAGTATTTT.